This T cell receptor beta chain derives from a study of T-cell memory formation after mild COVID-19. This clonotype was seen a few times. The antigen is not known. The CDR3 is 12 amino acids. J gave up 4 bases and V 6 bases, and 1 base lay outside the gene matches. Study-level points and caveats: Confirmation was lacking for SARS-CoV-2 specificity of second-wave clones that peaked on day 37. A subset of responding clones appeared in pre-infection memory, suggesting cross-reactive memory joined.

TCR alpha and TCR beta cDNA libraries carrying sample barcodes and UMIs were produced by 5'RACE using constant-segment primers. MiXCR was run by TCRdb on the 5' RACE reads, yielding one entry per CDR3 protein. This sample yields hundreds of thousands of distinct CDR3 sequences, of which about 20% are seen a single time; around 12% belongs to the top ten. This receptor was identified in an adult woman who had mild COVID-19 (a few samples of this study predate the infection). Cell type and time point are not known. Specimen: PBMCs or a T cell subset sorted from them (not recorded which). The V gene is TRBV12-3 or TRBV12-4, the J gene TRBJ2-3, with TRBD1 identical over 7 bases. CDR3: CASRGQSDTQYF. CDR3 in DNA: TGTGCCAGCAGGGGACAGTCAGATACGCAGTATTTT.